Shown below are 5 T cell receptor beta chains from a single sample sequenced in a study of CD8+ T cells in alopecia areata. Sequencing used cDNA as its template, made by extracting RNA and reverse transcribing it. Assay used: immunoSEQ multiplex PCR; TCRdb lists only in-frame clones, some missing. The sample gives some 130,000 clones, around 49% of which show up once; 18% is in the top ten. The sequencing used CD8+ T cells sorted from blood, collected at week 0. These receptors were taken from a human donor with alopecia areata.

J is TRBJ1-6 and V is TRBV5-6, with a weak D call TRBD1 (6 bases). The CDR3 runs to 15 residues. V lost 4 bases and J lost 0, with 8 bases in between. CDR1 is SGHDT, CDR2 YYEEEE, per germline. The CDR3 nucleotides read TGTGCCAGCAGCGAGGACAGCTCCTATAATTCACCCCTCCACTTT. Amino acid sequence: CASSEDSSYNSPLHF.

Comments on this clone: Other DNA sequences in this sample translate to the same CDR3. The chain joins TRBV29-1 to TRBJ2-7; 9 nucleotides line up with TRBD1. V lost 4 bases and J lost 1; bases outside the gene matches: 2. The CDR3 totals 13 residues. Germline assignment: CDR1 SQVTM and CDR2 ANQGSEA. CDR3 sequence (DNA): TGCAGCGTTGGAGGACAGGGGTCCTACGAGCAGTACTTC. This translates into CSVGGQGSYEQYF.

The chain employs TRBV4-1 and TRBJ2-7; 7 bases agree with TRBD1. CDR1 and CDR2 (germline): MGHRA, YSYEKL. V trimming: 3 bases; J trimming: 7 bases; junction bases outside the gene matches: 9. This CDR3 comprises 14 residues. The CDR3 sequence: CASSQADRLREQYF. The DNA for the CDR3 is TGCGCCAGCAGCCAGGCGGACAGGCTAAGGGAGCAGTACTTC.

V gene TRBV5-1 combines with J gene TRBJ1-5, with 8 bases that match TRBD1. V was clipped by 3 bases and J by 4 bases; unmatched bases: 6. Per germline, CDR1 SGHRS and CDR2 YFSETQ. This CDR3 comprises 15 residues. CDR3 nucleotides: TGCGCCAGCAGCTACGGACAGGGCGCGAATCAGCCCCAGCATTTT. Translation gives CASSYGQGANQPQHF.

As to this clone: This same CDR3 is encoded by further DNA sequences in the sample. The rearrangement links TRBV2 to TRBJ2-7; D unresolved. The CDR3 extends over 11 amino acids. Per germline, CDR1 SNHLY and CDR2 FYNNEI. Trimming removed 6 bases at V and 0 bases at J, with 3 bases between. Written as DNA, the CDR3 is TGTGCCAGCAGCGACTCCTACGAGCAGTACTTC. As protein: CASSDSYEQYF.